This TCR beta chain is drawn from a study of T cell changes during pregnancy in multiple sclerosis. The V gene's germline CDR1 is MNHNS and CDR2 SASEGT. The V segment lost 0 bases and the J segment 6 bases; nucleotides outside the gene matches: 10. The CDR3 sequence is 17 residues long. TCRdb's table, derived via immunoSEQ multiplex PCR, lists solely in-frame clones and lacks some. The sample shows around 130,000 clones, 90% to 95% of them seen only once. The origin of this receptor is a female donor with multiple sclerosis, enrolled in a pregnancy study. The sequencing used peripheral blood, collected before pregnancy. The V and J genes are TRBV6-1 and TRBJ1-5; 8 bases align to TRBD1. Here the CDR3 reads CASSEAQWTGLGQPQHF. CDR3 DNA: TGTGCCAGCAGTGAAGCGCAATGGACAGGGCTCGGTCAGCCCCAGCATTTT.